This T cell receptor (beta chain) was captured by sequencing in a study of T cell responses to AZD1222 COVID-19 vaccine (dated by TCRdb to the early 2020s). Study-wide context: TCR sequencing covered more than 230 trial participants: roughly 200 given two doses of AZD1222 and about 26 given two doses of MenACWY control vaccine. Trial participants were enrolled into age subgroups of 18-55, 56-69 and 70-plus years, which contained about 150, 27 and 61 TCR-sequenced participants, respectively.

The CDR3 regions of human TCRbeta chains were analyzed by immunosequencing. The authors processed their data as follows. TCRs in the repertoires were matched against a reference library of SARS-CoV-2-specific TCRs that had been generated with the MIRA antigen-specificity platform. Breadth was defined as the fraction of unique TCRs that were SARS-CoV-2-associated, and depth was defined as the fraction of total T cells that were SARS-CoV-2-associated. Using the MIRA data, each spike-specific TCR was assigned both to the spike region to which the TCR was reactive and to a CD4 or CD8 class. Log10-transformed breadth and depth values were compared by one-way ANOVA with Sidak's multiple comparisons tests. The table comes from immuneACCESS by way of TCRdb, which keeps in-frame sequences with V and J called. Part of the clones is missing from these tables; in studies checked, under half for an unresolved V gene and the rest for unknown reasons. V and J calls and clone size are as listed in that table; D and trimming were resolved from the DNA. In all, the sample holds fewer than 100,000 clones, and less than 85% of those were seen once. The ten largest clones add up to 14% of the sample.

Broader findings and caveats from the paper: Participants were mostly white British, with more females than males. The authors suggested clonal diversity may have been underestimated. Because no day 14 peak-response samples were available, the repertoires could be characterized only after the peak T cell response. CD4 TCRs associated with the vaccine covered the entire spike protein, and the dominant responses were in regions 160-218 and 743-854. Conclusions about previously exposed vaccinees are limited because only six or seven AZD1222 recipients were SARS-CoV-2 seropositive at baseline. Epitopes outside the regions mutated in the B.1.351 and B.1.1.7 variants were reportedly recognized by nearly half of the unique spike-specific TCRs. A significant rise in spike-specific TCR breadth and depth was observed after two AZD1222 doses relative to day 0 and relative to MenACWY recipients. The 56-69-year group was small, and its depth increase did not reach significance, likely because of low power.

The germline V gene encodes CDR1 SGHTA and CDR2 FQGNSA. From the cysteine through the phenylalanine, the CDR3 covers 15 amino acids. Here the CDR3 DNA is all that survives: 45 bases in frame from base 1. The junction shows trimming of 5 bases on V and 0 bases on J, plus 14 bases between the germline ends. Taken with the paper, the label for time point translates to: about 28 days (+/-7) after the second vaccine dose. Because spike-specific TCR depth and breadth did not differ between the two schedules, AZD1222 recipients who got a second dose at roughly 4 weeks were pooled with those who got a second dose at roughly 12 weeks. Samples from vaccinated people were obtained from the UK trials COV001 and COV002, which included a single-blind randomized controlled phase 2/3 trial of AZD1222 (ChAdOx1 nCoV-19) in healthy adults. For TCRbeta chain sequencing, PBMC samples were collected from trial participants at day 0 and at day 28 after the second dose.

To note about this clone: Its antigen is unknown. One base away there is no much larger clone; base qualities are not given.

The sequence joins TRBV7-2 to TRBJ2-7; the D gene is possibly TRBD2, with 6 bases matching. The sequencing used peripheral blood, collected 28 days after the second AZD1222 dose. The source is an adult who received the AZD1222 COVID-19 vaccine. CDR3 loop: CASSPPGDLSYEQYF. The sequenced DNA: TGTGCCAGCAGCCCACCGGGGGACCTCTCCTACGAGCAGTACTTC.